This T cell receptor beta chain was profiled in a study of T cell responses to AZD1222 COVID-19 vaccine. The data were produced by immunoSEQ multiplex PCR, yet TCRdb's version contains in-frame clones alone and is incomplete. The data show approximately 100,000 clones, about 90% seen once. General observations from the study: Donor demographics were predominantly white British with a female majority; clonal diversity may be underestimated.

CDR3 length: 14 residues. The germline gives CDR1 SGHRS, CDR2 YFSETQ. After removal of 5 bases from V and 3 bases from J, the junction contained 4 bases not matched to a gene. This clone was observed a few times. Its target is unknown. Second-dose intervals of approximately 4 or approximately 12 weeks were pooled. The rearrangement links TRBV5-1 to TRBJ2-5; 10 nucleotides agree with TRBD2. Here the sequenced sample was peripheral blood, taken 28 days after the second AZD1222 dose. The receptor comes from an adult who received the AZD1222 COVID-19 vaccine. The CDR3, as DNA: TGCGCCAGCAGACTCGGACTAGCGGAAGAGACCCAGTACTTC. Translating gives CASRLGLAEETQYF.